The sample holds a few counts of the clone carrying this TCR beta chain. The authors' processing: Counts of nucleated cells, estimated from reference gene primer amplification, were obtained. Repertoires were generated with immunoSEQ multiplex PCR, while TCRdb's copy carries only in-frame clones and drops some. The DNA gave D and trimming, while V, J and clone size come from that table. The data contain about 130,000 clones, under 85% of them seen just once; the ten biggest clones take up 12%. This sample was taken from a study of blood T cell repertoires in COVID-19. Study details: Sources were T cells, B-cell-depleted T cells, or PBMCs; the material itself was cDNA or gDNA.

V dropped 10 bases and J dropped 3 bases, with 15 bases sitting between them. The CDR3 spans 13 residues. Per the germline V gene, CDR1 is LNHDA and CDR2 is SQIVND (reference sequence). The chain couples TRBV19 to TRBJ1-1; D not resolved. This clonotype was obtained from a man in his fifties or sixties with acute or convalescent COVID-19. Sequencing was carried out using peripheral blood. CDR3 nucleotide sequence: TGTGCCACCACCCGACACTCGGACACTGAAGCTTTCTTT. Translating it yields CATTRHSDTEAFF. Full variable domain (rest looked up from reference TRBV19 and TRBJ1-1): DGGITQSPKYLFRKEGQNVTLSCEQNLNHDAMYWYRQDPGQGLRLIYYSQIVNDFQKGDIAEGYSVSREKKESFPLTVTSAQKNPTAFYLCATTRHSDTEAFFGQGTRLTVV.